This T cell receptor (beta chain) originates from a study of cytomegalovirus exposure and HLA in healthy donors. Across the whole study: Inside one of the first data releases sat around 85 million unique TCRs taken from HLA-typed donors.

Amplification used 60 Vbeta primers and 13 Jbeta primers. TCRdb's copy holds only in-frame clones and misses some; the assay was immunoSEQ multiplex PCR. The sample shows about 120,000 clones, 70% to 80% of them seen only once. This clone showed up just once. Its antigen is unknown. Study conclusions and caveats: Researchers reported that a few CMV-associated chains were confirmed in vitro as CMV antigen-specific. A previous analysis found most TCR beta V segments productive roughly 87% or roughly 30% of the time. Analysis performed later showed TCR beta chains linked to HLA being more clonally expanded than equally common others.

The V gene's germline CDR1 is SGHTA and CDR2 FQGTGA. V shed 3 bases, J shed 5 bases, and the junction held 5 bases outside the gene matches. The CDR3 has 15 residues. The receptor's source is a woman aged 40 to 50 in good health and CMV-seropositive. What was sequenced was PBMCs. This chain uses TRBV7-3 with TRBJ2-3; 10 bases align to TRBD1. The CDR3 region has the DNA TGTGCCAGCAGCTTCCGACAGGGGGCTGGAGATACGCAGTATTTT. Its protein is CASSFRQGAGDTQYF.